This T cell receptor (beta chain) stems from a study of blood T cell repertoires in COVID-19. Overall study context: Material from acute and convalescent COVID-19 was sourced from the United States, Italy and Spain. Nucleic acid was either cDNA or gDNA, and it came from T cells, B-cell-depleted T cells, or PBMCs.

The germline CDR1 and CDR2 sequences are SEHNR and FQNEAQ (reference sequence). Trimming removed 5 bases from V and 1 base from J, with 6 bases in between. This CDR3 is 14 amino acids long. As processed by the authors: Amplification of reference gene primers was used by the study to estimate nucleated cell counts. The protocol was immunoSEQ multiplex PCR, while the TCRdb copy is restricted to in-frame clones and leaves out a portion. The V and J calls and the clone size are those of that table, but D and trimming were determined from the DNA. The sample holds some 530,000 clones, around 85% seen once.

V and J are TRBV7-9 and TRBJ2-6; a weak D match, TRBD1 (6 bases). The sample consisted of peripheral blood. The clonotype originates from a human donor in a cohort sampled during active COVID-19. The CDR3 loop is CASSDRSGANVLTF. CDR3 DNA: TGTGCCAGCAGCGACAGGTCTGGGGCCAACGTCCTGACTTTC.